The 20 T cell receptor beta chains below all came from one sample that was sequenced in a study of T cell responses to AZD1222 COVID-19 vaccine. The assay was immunoSEQ multiplex PCR, and TCRdb's table has in-frame clones only and misses some. The repertoire includes 100,000 to 150,000 clones, approximately 90% of them detected once, and around 0.99% sits in the top ten. This sample comprised peripheral blood, obtained 28 days after the second AZD1222 dose. The receptors were gathered from an adult who received the AZD1222 COVID-19 vaccine.

The DNA for the CDR3 is TGTGCCATCAGTGAGGGGAAGCCGGGAAAGTACGAGCAGTACTTC. As protein: CAISEGKPGKYEQYF. This chain joins TRBV10-3 and TRBJ2-7; TRBD2 is a possible D gene (5 bases). The germline gives CDR1 ENHRY, CDR2 SYGVKD. V lost 2 bases and J 4 bases, leaving 15 bases between the germline ends. This CDR3 has 15 amino acids.

The V call is TRBV5-5, the J call TRBJ1-5; 9 nucleotides agree with TRBD1. The CDR3 contains 15 residues. Looked up from germline, CDR1 is SGHKS and CDR2 is YYEKEE (reference sequence). V shed 4 bases and J 7 bases; nucleotides not matched to a gene: 9. In DNA, the CDR3 is TGTGCCAGCAGCAGCGGGGACAGGGTAGCGCAGCCCCAGCATTTT. This encodes CASSSGDRVAQPQHF.

This clone appeared a single time. The V gene is TRBV7-3, the J gene TRBJ1-2, with D possibly TRBD1 on 6 matching bases. CDR1 SGHTA and CDR2 FQGTGA come from the germline V gene. Trimming removed 0 bases from V and 4 bases from J, with 9 bases in between. The CDR3 length is 14 residues. CDR3 sequence reads: CASSLTGAGYGYTF. The CDR3 DNA reads as TGTGCCAGCAGCTTAACGGGGGCTGGCTATGGCTACACCTTC. The full variable domain, its missing parts supplied by reference TRBV7-3 and TRBJ1-2, is GAGVSQTPSNKVTEKGKYVELRCDPISGHTALYWYRQSLGQGPEFLIYFQGTGAADDSGLPNDRFFAVRPEGSVSTLKIQRTERGDSAVYLCASSLTGAGYGYTFGSGTRLTVV.

This sequence joins TRBV30 and TRBJ1-5; D is possibly TRBD1 (5 bases). The CDR3 is 17 residues long. Trimming shortened V by 2 bases and J by 6 bases, and 23 bases separated the two germline ends. Germline CDR1 and CDR2: GTSNPN and SVGIG (reference sequence). DNA for the CDR3: TGTGCCTGGAGTTTAGGGGAGGCCAGGCCTGGGGGTCAGCCCCAGCATTTT. Translated, it gives CAWSLGEARPGGQPQHF. The whole variable domain, filled in from reference TRBV30 and TRBJ1-5, reads SQTIHQWPATLVQPVGSPLSLECTVEGTSNPNLYWYRQAAGRGLQLLFYSVGIGQISSEVPQNLSASRPQDRQFILSSKKLLLSDSGFYLCAWSLGEARPGGQPQHFGDGTRLSIL.

The chain joins TRBV10-1 to TRBJ1-1; D is uncertain. Per the germline V gene, CDR1 is WNHNN and CDR2 is SYGVQD (reference sequence). Deletions cut 9 bases from V and 6 bases from J, with 11 bases between. The CDR3 runs 11 residues. CDR3 sequence reads: CASIPNAEAFF. CDR3 sequence (DNA): TGCGCCAGTATTCCCAACGCTGAAGCTTTCTTT.

The chain is built from TRBV2 and TRBJ1-1; the D is unclear. In germline, CDR1 is SNHLY, CDR2 FYNNEI. The CDR3 runs 13 residues. V shed 6 bases and J shed 7 bases, with 15 bases lying between them. The CDR3: CASRSDGAGEAFF. The DNA of the CDR3 is TGTGCCAGCAGATCGGACGGCGCCGGTGAAGCTTTCTTT.

This clone is a singleton in its sample. The chain uses TRBV2 and TRBJ2-6, with no clear D. This CDR3 has 15 amino acids. Germline CDR1 SNHLY, CDR2 FYNNEI. Trimming removed 6 bases from V and 0 bases from J, with 9 bases in between. CDR3 amino acids: CASSIFPSGANVLTF. The CDR3 coding sequence is TGTGCCAGCAGCATTTTTCCCTCTGGGGCCAACGTCCTGACTTTC.

J is TRBJ2-1 and V is TRBV5-1, with 11 bases identical to TRBD2. Germline values: CDR1 SGHRS, CDR2 YFSETQ. J lost 8 bases, V lost 4 bases, and 11 bases had no gene match. CDR3 length: 16 residues. The CDR3 here is CASSPRLAGGADEQFF. DNA of the CDR3: TGCGCCAGCAGCCCCCGGCTAGCGGGAGGAGCTGATGAGCAGTTCTTC.

The sample holds one count of this clone. The chain uses TRBV7-8 and TRBJ1-4; the D gene is possibly TRBD1 (5 bases). Trimming took 0 bases from V and 8 from J, leaving 19 bases between them. CDR3 size: 17 residues. Germline V CDR1 and CDR2: SGHVS, FQNEAQ. CDR3 DNA sequence: TGTGCCAGCAGCTTAGCGTTTTTTTGGGGGGTTCAGGAAAAACTGTTTTTT. This translates into CASSLAFFWGVQEKLFF.

As DNA, the CDR3 is TGTGCCAGCAGCTTGGAGATTGGCTCGTCATCTGAAGCTTTCTTT. Protein: CASSLEIGSSSEAFF. This chain joins TRBV5-6 and TRBJ1-1; D remains unclear. The germline gives CDR1 SGHDT, CDR2 YYEEEE. V was shortened by 0 bases and J by 6 bases, with 15 bases between the two germline ends. CDR3 size: 15 residues.

This clone was detected once. The chain uses TRBV10-3 and TRBJ1-3; D unresolved. The CDR3 extends over 11 amino acids. Germline loops: CDR1 ENHRY, CDR2 SYGVKD. The germline V and J ends were trimmed by 5 bases and 1 base, with 0 bases remaining between them. The CDR3 reads CAISSGNTIYF. CDR3 nucleotide sequence: TGTGCCATCAGTTCTGGAAACACCATATATTTT.

Concerning this clone itself: Other DNA variants within this sample encode the same CDR3. The J gene is TRBJ1-2, the V gene TRBV5-1, with TRBD1 matching 7 bases. The CDR3 is 14 amino acids. Germline loops: CDR1 SGHRS, CDR2 YFSETQ. Trimming at V came to 0 bases and at J to 4 bases, leaving 3 bases not matched to a gene. As DNA, the CDR3 is TGCGCCAGCAGCTTGGACAGGGGTAGCTATGGCTACACCTTC. This encodes CASSLDRGSYGYTF.

The genes are TRBV19 and TRBJ1-5; D call uncertain. Germline loops: CDR1 LNHDA, CDR2 SQIVND (reference sequence). CDR3 length: 14 residues. V was trimmed by 3 bases and J by 4 bases, leaving 10 bases between them. The CDR3, as DNA: TGTGCCAGTAGTATCTCGGGATCTAATCAGCCCCAGCATTTT. Protein product: CASSISGSNQPQHF.

J is TRBJ1-2 and V is TRBV4-2; TRBD1 matches at 7 bases. The germline V gene has CDR1 LGHNA and CDR2 YNFKEQ. The V gene end was trimmed by 0 bases and the J gene end by 4 bases; junction bases not matched to a gene: 5. The CDR3 length is 15 residues. The CDR3, as DNA: TGTGCCAGCAGCCAAGATCTAGGGGGCGGCTATGGCTACACCTTC. As protein: CASSQDLGGGYGYTF.

This chain joins TRBV9 and TRBJ2-7; possible D gene TRBD2, 5 bases. The CDR3 extends over 14 amino acids. Trimming pared 2 bases from V and 3 bases from J, leaving 12 bases between. Per the germline V gene, CDR1 is SGDLS and CDR2 is YYNGEE. The CDR3 coding sequence is TGTGCCAGCAGCGTCGGGCTAGCCTTCTACGAGCAGTACTTC. It is translated as CASSVGLAFYEQYF.

The chain employs TRBV10-3 and TRBJ1-2, with D tentatively TRBD1 (6 bases). V gave up 8 bases and J gave up 3 bases, with 25 bases separating them. Germline V lookup: CDR1 ENHRY, CDR2 SYGVKD. The CDR3 has 17 residues. Here the CDR3 reads CAISGGQGSGTDYGYTF. The CDR3 nucleotides read TGTGCCATCTCGGGGGGGCAGGGGTCTGGGACGGACTATGGCTACACCTTC.

V usage is TRBV7-8 and J usage is TRBJ1-1; no reliable D call. CDR3 length equals 13 residues. CDR1 is SGHVS and CDR2 is FQNEAQ in the germline V gene. V lost 5 bases, J lost 11 bases, and 18 bases lay in between. In DNA, the CDR3 is TGTGCCAGCAGCAAATCCTTAGACAAGCGGGCTTTCTTT. Translation gives CASSKSLDKRAFF.

This clone is a singleton in its sample. The V gene is TRBV6-1, the J gene TRBJ1-2; no clear D. The germline V gene has CDR1 MNHNS and CDR2 SASEGT. Trimming pared 1 base from V and 6 bases from J, leaving 9 bases between. The CDR3 is 13 amino acids. Here the CDR3 DNA reads TGTGCCAGCAGTGAAGGGAGGTGGGATGGCTACACCTTC. It specifies CASSEGRWDGYTF.

This chain links TRBV20-1 with TRBJ1-2; no firm D call. CDR3 length: 12 amino acids. In germline, CDR1 is DFQATT, CDR2 SNEGSKA (reference sequence). V shed 3 bases and J shed 1 base, with 6 bases lying between them. The DNA for the CDR3 is TGCAGTGCTAGTTCCCGTAACTATGGCTACACCTTC. It specifies CSASSRNYGYTF.

This clone was observed a handful of times. CDR3 nucleotides: TGTGCCAGCAGCCAAGTTTTGGGGGAGGGTGGCAGGCCAACGTACGAGCAGTACTTC. It encodes CASSQVLGEGGRPTYEQYF. V usage is TRBV3-1 (or the pseudogene TRBV3-2) and J usage is TRBJ2-7; 7 nucleotides agree with TRBD2. V was clipped by 1 base and J by 4 bases; unmatched bases: 19. This CDR3 spans 19 amino acids. Germline V gene sequence: CDR1 LGHDT, CDR2 YNNKEL (reference sequence).